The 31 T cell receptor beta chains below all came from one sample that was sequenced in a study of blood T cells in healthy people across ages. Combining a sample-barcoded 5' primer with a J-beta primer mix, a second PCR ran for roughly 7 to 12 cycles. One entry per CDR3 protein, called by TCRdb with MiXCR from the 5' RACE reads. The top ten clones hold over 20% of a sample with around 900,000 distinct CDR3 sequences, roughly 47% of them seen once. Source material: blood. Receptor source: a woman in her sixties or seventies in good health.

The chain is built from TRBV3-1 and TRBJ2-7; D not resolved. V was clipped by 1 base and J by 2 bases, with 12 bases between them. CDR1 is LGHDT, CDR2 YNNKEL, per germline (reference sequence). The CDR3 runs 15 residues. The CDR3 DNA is TGTGCCAGCAGCCAAGTTGGCAGACCCCCCTACGAGCAGTACTTC. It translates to CASSQVGRPPYEQYF.

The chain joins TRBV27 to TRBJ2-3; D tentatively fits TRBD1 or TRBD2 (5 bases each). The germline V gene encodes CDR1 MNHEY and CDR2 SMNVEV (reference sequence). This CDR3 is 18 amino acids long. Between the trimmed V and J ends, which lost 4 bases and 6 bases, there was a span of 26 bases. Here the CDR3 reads CASSYGTAISHFMDTQYF. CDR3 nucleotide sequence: TGTGCCAGCAGTTACGGGACCGCCATTTCTCATTTCATGGATACGCAGTATTTT.

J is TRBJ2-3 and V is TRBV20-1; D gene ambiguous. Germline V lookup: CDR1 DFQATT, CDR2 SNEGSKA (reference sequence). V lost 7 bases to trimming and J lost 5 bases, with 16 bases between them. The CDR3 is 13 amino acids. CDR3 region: CSVPSNRLDTQYF. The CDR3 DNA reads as TGCAGTGTCCCGAGCAATAGACTAGATACGCAGTATTTT.

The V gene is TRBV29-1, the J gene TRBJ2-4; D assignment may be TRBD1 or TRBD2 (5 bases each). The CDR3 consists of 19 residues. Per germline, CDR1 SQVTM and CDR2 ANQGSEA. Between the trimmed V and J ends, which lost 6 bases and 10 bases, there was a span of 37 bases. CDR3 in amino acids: CSVIPGVRQSRGAWGIQYF. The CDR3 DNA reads TGCAGCGTCATCCCTGGGGTTCGACAGTCTAGGGGAGCCTGGGGGATTCAGTACTTC.

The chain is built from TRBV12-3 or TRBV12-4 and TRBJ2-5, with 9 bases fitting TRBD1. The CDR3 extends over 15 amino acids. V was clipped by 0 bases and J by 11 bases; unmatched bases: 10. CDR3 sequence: CASSLAGTGFYGQYF. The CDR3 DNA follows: TGTGCCAGCAGTTTAGCCGGGACAGGGTTCTACGGGCAGTACTTC.

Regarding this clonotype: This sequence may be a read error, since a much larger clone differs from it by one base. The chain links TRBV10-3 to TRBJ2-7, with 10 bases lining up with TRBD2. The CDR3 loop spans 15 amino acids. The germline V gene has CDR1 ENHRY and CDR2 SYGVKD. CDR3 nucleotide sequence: TGTGCCATCAGGGAAGGACTAGCGGAGTCCTACGGGCAGTACTTC. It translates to CAIREGLAESYGQYF.

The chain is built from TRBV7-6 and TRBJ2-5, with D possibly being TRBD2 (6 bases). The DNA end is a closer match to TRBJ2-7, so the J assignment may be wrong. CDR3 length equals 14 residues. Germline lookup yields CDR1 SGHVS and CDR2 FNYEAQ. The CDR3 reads CASSLASGRSEQYF. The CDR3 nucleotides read TGTGCCAGCAGCTTAGCTAGCGGTAGGTCCGAGCAGTACTTC.

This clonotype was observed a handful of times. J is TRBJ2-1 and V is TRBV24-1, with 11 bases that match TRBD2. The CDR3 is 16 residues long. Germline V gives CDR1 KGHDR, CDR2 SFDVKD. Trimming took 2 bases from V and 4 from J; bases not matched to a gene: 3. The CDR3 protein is CATSDSGTSGYNEQFF. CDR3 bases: TGTGCCACCAGTGATTCCGGGACTAGCGGTTACAATGAGCAGTTCTTC.

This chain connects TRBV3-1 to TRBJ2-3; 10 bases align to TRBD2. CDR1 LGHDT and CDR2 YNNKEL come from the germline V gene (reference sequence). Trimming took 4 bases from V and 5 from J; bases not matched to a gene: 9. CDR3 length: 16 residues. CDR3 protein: CASSLRSGRGGDTQYF. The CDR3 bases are TGTGCCAGCAGCCTAAGAAGCGGGAGGGGTGGAGATACGCAGTATTTT.

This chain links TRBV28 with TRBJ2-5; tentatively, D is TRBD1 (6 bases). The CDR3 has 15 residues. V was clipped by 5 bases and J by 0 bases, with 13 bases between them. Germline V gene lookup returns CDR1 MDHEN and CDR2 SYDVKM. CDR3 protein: CASSLPGTHQETQYF. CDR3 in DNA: TGTGCCAGCAGTCTCCCCGGGACACACCAAGAGACCCAGTACTTC.

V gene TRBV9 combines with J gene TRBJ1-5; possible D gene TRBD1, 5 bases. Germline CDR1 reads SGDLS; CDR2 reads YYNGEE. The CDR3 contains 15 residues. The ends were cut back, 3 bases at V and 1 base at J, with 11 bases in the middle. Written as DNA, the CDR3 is TGTGCCAGCAGCGCCCCCGGGGGAAGCAATCAGCCCCAGCATTTT. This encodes CASSAPGGSNQPQHF. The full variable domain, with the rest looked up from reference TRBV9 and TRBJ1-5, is DSGVTQTPKHLITATGQRVTLRCSPRSGDLSVYWYQQSLDQGLQFLIQYYNGEERAKGNILERFSAQQFPDLHSELNLSSLELGDSALYFCASSAPGGSNQPQHFGDGTRLSIL.

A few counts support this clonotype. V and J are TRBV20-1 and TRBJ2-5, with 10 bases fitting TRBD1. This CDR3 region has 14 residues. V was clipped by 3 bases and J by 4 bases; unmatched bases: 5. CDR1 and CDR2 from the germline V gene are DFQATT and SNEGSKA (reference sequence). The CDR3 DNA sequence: TGCAGTGCTAGTCCGACAGGGGGCGGAGAGACCCAGTACTTC. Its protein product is CSASPTGGGETQYF.

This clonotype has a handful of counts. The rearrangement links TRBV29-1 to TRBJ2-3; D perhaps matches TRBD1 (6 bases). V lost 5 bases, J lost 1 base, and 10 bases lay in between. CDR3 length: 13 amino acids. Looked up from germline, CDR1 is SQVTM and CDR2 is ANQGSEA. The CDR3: CSVLGAGTDTQYF. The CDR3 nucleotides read TGCAGCGTTTTGGGGGCCGGCACAGATACGCAGTATTTT.

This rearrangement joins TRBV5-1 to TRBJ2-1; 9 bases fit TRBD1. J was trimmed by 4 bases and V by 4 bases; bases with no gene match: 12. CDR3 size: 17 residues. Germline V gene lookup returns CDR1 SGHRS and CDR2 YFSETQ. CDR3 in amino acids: CASSVRDRAVFYNEQFF. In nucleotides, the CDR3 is TGCGCCAGCAGCGTCCGGGACAGGGCCGTCTTTTACAATGAGCAGTTCTTC.

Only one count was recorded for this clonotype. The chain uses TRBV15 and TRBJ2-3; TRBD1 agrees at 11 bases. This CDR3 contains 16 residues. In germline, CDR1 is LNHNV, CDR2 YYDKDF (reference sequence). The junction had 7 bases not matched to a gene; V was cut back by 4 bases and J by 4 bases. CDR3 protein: CATSTADRGRPDTQYF. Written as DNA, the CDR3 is TGTGCCACCAGCACCGCGGACAGGGGGCGACCAGATACGCAGTATTTT.

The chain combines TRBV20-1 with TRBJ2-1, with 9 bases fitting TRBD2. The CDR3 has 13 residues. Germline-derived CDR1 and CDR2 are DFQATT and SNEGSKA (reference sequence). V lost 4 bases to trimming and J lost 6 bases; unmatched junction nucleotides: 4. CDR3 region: CSATGLAPNEQFF. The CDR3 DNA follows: TGCAGTGCTACGGGACTAGCCCCCAATGAGCAGTTCTTC.

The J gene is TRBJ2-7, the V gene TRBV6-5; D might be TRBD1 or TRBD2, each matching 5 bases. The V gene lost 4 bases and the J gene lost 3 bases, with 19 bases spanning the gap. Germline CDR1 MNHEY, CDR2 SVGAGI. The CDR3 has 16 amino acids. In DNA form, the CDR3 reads TGTGCCAGCAGTTCTCCCCCGGGACCCCCGTTCTACGAGCAGTACTTC. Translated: CASSSPPGPPFYEQYF.

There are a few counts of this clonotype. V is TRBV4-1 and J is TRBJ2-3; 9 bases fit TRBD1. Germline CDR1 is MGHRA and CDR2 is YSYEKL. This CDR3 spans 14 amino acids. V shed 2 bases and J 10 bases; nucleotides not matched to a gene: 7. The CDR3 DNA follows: TGCGCCAGCAGCCAACCAGGACAGGGGATGGCGCAGTATTTT. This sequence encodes CASSQPGQGMAQYF.

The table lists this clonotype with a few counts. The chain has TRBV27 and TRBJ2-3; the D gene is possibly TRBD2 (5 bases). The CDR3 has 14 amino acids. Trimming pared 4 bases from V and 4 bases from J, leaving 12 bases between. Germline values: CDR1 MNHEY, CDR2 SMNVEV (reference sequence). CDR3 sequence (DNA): TGTGCCAGCAGTTACTCGGACGGGGCAGATACGCAGTATTTT. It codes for CASSYSDGADTQYF.

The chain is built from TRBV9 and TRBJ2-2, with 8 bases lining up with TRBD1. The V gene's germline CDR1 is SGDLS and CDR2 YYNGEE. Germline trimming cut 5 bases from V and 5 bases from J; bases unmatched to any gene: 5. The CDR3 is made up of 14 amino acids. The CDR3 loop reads CASRERQGTGELFF. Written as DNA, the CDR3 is TGTGCCAGCAGGGAGAGACAGGGGACCGGGGAGCTGTTTTTT.

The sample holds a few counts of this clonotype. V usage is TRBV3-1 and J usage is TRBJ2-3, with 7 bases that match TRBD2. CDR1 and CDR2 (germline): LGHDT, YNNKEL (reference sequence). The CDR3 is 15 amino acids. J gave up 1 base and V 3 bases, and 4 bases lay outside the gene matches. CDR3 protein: CASSHRGRGTDTQYF. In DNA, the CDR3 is TGTGCCAGCAGCCACCGAGGGAGGGGCACAGATACGCAGTATTTT.

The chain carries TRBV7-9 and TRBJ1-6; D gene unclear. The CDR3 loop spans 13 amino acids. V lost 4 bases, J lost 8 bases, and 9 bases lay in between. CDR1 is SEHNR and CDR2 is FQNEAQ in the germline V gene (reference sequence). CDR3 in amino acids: CASSSGMDSPLHF. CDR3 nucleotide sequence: TGTGCCAGCAGCTCGGGGATGGATTCACCCCTCCACTTT.

Here the CDR3 reads CASQREFGTDTQYF. CDR3 in DNA: TGTGCCAGTCAGCGGGAGTTCGGCACAGATACGCAGTATTTT. V usage is TRBV6-5 and J usage is TRBJ2-3; TRBD2 agrees at 8 bases. Germline assignment: CDR1 MNHEY and CDR2 SVGAGI. The CDR3 covers 14 residues. Unmatched junction bases numbered 6, after V lost 9 bases and J lost 1 base.

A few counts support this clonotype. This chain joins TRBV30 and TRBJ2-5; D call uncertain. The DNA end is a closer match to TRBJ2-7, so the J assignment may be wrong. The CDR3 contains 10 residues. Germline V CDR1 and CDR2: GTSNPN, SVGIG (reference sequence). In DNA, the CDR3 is TGTGCCTGGAGTGAACGCGAGCAGTACTTC. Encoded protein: CAWSEREQYF.

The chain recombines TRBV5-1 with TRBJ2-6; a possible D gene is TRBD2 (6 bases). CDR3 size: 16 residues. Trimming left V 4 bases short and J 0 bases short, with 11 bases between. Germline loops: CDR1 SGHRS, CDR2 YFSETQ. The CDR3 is CASSQSGSSGANVLTF. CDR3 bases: TGCGCCAGCAGCCAGAGCGGGTCCTCTGGGGCCAACGTCCTGACTTTC.

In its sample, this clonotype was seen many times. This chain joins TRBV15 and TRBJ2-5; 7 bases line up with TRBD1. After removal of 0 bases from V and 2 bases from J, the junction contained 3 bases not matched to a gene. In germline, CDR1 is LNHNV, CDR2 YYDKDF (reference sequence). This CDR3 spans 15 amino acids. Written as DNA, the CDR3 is TGTGCCACCAGCAGAGATGGGACAGTACAAGAGACCCAGTACTTC. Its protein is CATSRDGTVQETQYF.

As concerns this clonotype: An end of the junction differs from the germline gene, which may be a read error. CDR3 in amino acids: CACRRDSGSSYEQYF. The CDR3 bases are TGTGCCTGCAGACGGGATAGCGGGAGCTCCTACGAGCAGTACTTC. The genes are TRBV6-2 or TRBV6-3 and TRBJ2-7; 9 nucleotides align to TRBD2. This CDR3 comprises 15 residues. Germline-derived CDR1 and CDR2 are MNHEY and SVGEGT.

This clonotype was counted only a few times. CDR3 sequence reads: CASTEGFSGYTF. The CDR3 nucleotides read TGTGCCAGCACCGAAGGCTTTAGTGGCTACACCTTC. This rearrangement joins TRBV11-2 to TRBJ1-2; D gene uncertain. This CDR3 is 12 amino acids long. With 7 bases removed from V and 7 bases from J, the gap between germline ends came to 13 bases. Germline V gene sequence: CDR1 SGHAT, CDR2 FQNNGV.

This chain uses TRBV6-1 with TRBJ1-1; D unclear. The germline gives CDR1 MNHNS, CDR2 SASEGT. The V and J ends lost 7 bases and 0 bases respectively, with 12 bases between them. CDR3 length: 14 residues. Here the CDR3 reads CASTRRALNTEAFF. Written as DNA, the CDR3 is TGTGCCAGCACTAGGCGGGCCTTGAACACTGAAGCTTTCTTT.

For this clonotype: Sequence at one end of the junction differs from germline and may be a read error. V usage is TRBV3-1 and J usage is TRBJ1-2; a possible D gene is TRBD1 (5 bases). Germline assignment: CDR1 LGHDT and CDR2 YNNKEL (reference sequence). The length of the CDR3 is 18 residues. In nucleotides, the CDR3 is TGTGGCAGCAGCCCGAGGGGTCAGGGCTCCCGAGCTAACTATGGCTACACCTTC. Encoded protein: CGSSPRGQGSRANYGYTF. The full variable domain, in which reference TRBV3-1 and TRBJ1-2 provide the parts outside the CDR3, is DTAVSQTPKYLVTQMGNDKSIKCEQNLGHDTMYWYKQDSKKFLKIMFSYNNKELIINETVPNRFSPKSPDKAHLNLHINSLELGDSAVYFCGSSPRGQGSRANYGYTFGSGTRLTVV.

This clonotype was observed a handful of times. The CDR3 DNA is TGTGCCAGCTCACCCTCGGGGGGATCTAACTATGGCTACACCTTC. Translating it yields CASSPSGGSNYGYTF. The chain carries TRBV18 and TRBJ1-2; tentatively, D is TRBD1 (5 bases). The CDR3 extends over 15 amino acids. From germline, CDR1 is KGHSH and CDR2 LQKENI. V gave up 3 bases and J gave up 0 bases, with 11 bases separating them.